One and the same sample provided the 9 T cell receptor beta chains below, sequenced in a study of T-cell memory formation after mild COVID-19. TCRdb called the 5' RACE reads again in MiXCR, with one record for every CDR3 protein. Among 100,000 to 150,000 distinct CDR3 sequences listed, 15% to 20% were seen once. Sequencing was done on a sample of PBMCs or a T cell subset sorted from them (not recorded which). Receptor source: an adult woman who had mild COVID-19 (a few samples of this study predate the infection). Cell type and time point are not known.

This clonotype was counted a few times. The genes are TRBV7-3 and TRBJ2-3, with D unclear. V lost 1 base and J lost 6, with 20 bases in between. Per germline, CDR1 SGHTA and CDR2 FQGTGA. The CDR3 has 17 amino acids. The CDR3, as DNA: TGTGCCAGCAGCTTAATCCCCCAAGCCGCCGGACGGGATACGCAGTATTTT. Protein sequence: CASSLIPQAAGRDTQYF.

This clonotype has a handful of counts. The chain employs TRBV14 and TRBJ2-2, with D uncertain. Trimming left V 1 base short and J 3 bases short, with 3 bases between. Germline loops: CDR1 SGHDN, CDR2 FVKESK. This CDR3 contains 13 residues. The CDR3 DNA reads TGTGCCAGCAGCCAAGGTTACACCGGGGAGCTGTTTTTT. Its translation is CASSQGYTGELFF.

This clonotype appeared a few times. The CDR3 loop is CATSEGQGNEKLFF. CDR3 nucleotide sequence: TGTGCCACCAGTGAGGGGCAAGGTAATGAAAAACTGTTTTTT. The chain combines TRBV24-1 with TRBJ1-4; D may be TRBD1 (5 bases). Germline V lookup: CDR1 KGHDR, CDR2 SFDVKD. V lost 4 bases and J 4 bases, leaving 9 bases between the germline ends. The CDR3 extends over 14 amino acids.

The chain uses TRBV30 and TRBJ1-4; D gene uncertain. CDR1 and CDR2 (germline): GTSNPN, SVGIG (reference sequence). The length of the CDR3 is 13 residues. Trimming removed 2 bases at V and 5 bases at J, with 9 bases between. This CDR3 reads CAWSRTANEKLFF. The CDR3, as DNA: TGTGCCTGGAGTCGGACGGCGAATGAAAAACTGTTTTTT.

The rearrangement links TRBV4-3 to TRBJ2-5; D is ambiguous. Trimming removed 1 base from V and 5 bases from J, with 20 bases in between. In germline, CDR1 is LGHNA, CDR2 YSLEER. This CDR3 spans 17 amino acids. CDR3 loop: CASSQAPRMGFEETQYF. In DNA, the CDR3 is TGCGCCAGCAGCCAAGCTCCTAGAATGGGGTTCGAGGAGACCCAGTACTTC.

In DNA form, the CDR3 reads TGTGCCAGCAGTGATTCCCGAGGGGGGCACACTGAAGCTTTCTTT. Translation gives CASSDSRGGHTEAFF. The chain employs TRBV6-4 and TRBJ1-1, with TRBD1 as a possible D gene (6 bases). The length of the CDR3 is 15 residues. Trimming took off 3 bases at V and 3 bases at J, with 14 bases between the two ends. The germline gives CDR1 MRHNA, CDR2 SNTAGT.

CDR3 sequence: CASSSLDQPQHF. The CDR3 region has the DNA TGTGCCAGCAGCTCGCTGGATCAGCCCCAGCATTTT. The chain recombines TRBV3-1 with TRBJ1-5; D is uncertain. CDR3 size: 12 residues. Germline V gives CDR1 LGHDT, CDR2 YNNKEL (reference sequence). V was clipped by 5 bases and J by 5 bases, with 7 bases between them.

The chain combines TRBV6-5 with TRBJ2-2; D gene ambiguous. CDR3 size: 15 residues. The V gene's germline CDR1 is MNHEY and CDR2 SVGAGI. Trimming took off 0 bases at V and 3 bases at J, with 8 bases between the two ends. The CDR3 DNA follows: TGTGCCAGCAGTTACTCGGTTACTTACACCGGGGAGCTGTTTTTT. This sequence encodes CASSYSVTYTGELFF.

There are a few counts of this clonotype. This chain's CDR3 is CASSDPYGTADTQYF. CDR3 bases: TGTGCCAGCAGTGACCCGTACGGGACAGCAGATACGCAGTATTTT. The genes are TRBV25-1 and TRBJ2-3; 7 bases agree with TRBD1. This CDR3 region has 15 residues. Losses at the gene ends were 3 bases for V and 4 bases for J; bases not matched to a gene: 7. CDR1 is MGHDK and CDR2 is SYGVNS in the germline V gene.